The following is a T cell receptor beta chain sequence with its context. The target antigen is unknown. As to treatment: some 20 received Ad26.COV2.S at low or high dose, single or two shots; about 5 received placebo; per-sample allocation not given. Sampling was performed 63 days after the first vaccine or placebo injection. This sample stems from a study of Ad26.COV2.S vaccination and SARS-CoV-2 variants. Study-level results: Vaccinated individuals (as opposed to placebo recipients) had higher spike-specific TCR breadth.

The repertoire was sequenced with immunoSEQ multiplex PCR; TCRdb's copy has only in-frame clones and lacks some. The sample lists around 450,000 clones, over 75% occurring once. Trimming removed 1 base from V and 4 bases from J, with 6 bases in between. CDR1 SGHRS and CDR2 YFSETQ come from the germline V gene. The CDR3 consists of 13 residues. The TCR originated in a person aged 18-65 years who received the Ad26.COV2.S COVID-19 vaccine or a placebo. This chain connects TRBV5-1 to TRBJ2-1; unclear D gene. This specimen was peripheral blood, taken in a trial of Ad26.COV2.S vaccine versus placebo. CDR3 nucleotide sequence: TGCGCCAGCAGCTTGATGAGGTACAATGAGCAGTTCTTC. Translated, it gives CASSLMRYNEQFF.